A single sample gave rise to the 13 T cell receptor beta chains below, sequenced in a study of post-analysis software for immune sequencing data. Study-level results: Compared with controls, patients had more of 4 to 6 TRBV segments, including TRBV5-6, TRBV5-1 and TRBV20-1.

Every TCR beta cDNA library bore unique molecular identifiers. MiXCR, applied by TCRdb to the PCR reads, yields one record per CDR3 protein. Among fewer than 850,000 distinct CDR3 sequences listed, 25% to 30% were seen once. No antigen has been identified for these receptors. Sequenced: blood. The receptors stem from a girl aged 10 to 17 with multiple sclerosis.

This clonotype was found a few times. J is TRBJ1-6 and V is TRBV5-1; maybe TRBD1 (6 bases). CDR1 is SGHRS and CDR2 is YFSETQ in the germline V gene. CDR3 length equals 16 residues. V lost 0 bases and J lost 9, with 16 bases in between. The CDR3 loop reads CASSLGGQGSVSPLHF. Written as DNA, the CDR3 is TGCGCCAGCAGCTTGGGCGGCCAGGGGAGCGTTTCACCCCTCCACTTT.

Turning to this clonotype: Being one base from a much bigger clone, this may be a read error. The genes are TRBV7-2 and TRBJ2-7, with 7 positions matching TRBD2. The trim removed 1 base at V and 4 bases at J, leaving 7 bases unmatched. Germline V gene sequence: CDR1 SGHTA, CDR2 FQGNSA. The CDR3 is 15 residues long. Here the CDR3 reads CASSLVAGVWYEQYF. CDR3 nucleotide sequence: TGTGCCAGCAGCTTAGTGGCGGGAGTCTGGTACGAGCAGTACTTC.

The sample holds many counts of this clonotype. The rearrangement links TRBV29-1 to TRBJ1-2; a possible D gene is TRBD1 (5 bases). The CDR3 sequence is 12 residues long. The V and J ends lost 5 bases and 4 bases respectively, with 11 bases between them. Looked up from germline, CDR1 is SQVTM and CDR2 is ANQGSEA. CDR3 coding DNA: TGCAGCGTTTTGGACACTTTCTATGGCTACACCTTC. The encoded protein is CSVLDTFYGYTF.

In this sample, this clonotype turned up a few times. The V gene is TRBV11-2, the J gene TRBJ2-7; 10 bases fit TRBD2. Germline V CDR1 and CDR2: SGHAT, FQNNGV. This CDR3 comprises 15 residues. The V segment lost 1 base and the J segment 7 bases; nucleotides outside the gene matches: 7. In nucleotides, the CDR3 is TGTGCCAGCAGCTTAGGGACTAGCGGAACCGGGGAGCAGTACTTC. Its translation: CASSLGTSGTGEQYF. The whole variable domain, filled in from reference TRBV11-2 and TRBJ2-7, reads EAGVAQSPRYKIIEKRQSVAFWCNPISGHATLYWYQQILGQGPKLLIQFQNNGVVDDSQLPKDRFSAERLKGVDSTLKIQPAKLEDSAVYLCASSLGTSGTGEQYFGPGTRLTVT.

The chain joins TRBV7-9 to TRBJ1-2; D unresolved. Germline values: CDR1 SEHNR, CDR2 FQNEAQ (reference sequence). There are 15 residues in the CDR3. Trimming pared 8 bases from V and 3 bases from J, leaving 19 bases between. CDR3 sequence: CASPTTEPEDYGYTF. The CDR3 bases are TGTGCCAGCCCCACTACCGAGCCCGAGGACTATGGCTACACCTTC.

This rearrangement joins TRBV5-1 to TRBJ2-5, with D tentatively TRBD2 (6 bases). The J call may be in error: the DNA end matches TRBJ2-7 better. The CDR3 is 16 residues long. Per the germline V gene, CDR1 is SGHRS and CDR2 is YFSETQ. The CDR3 DNA follows: TGCGCCAGCAGCCCCGACGGGACTCCCGGCACCTACGAGCAGTACTTC. As protein: CASSPDGTPGTYEQYF.

This clonotype was seen many times. V gene TRBV12-3 or TRBV12-4 combines with J gene TRBJ1-2; D is undetermined. The CDR3 loop spans 12 amino acids. Deletions cut 6 bases from V and 2 bases from J, with 7 bases between. The CDR3 protein is CASSQSNYGYTF. The CDR3 coding sequence is TGTGCCAGCAGCCAATCGAACTATGGCTACACCTTC.

This chain connects TRBV29-1 to TRBJ2-5; 7 nucleotides agree with TRBD2. V was clipped by 3 bases and J by 1 base; unmatched bases: 8. The CDR3 covers 15 residues. Germline V gene sequence: CDR1 SQVTM, CDR2 ANQGSEA. CDR3 nucleotides: TGCAGCGTTGAGACGAGCGGGGAGTTCCAAGAGACCCAGTACTTC. Translation gives CSVETSGEFQETQYF.

This clonotype was counted a few times. The chain couples TRBV25-1 to TRBJ2-4, with TRBD2 matching 7 bases. The V segment lost 1 base and the J segment 3 bases; nucleotides outside the gene matches: 6. The CDR3 extends over 16 amino acids. Per the germline V gene, CDR1 is MGHDK and CDR2 is SYGVNS. DNA for the CDR3: TGTGCCAGCAGTGAATGGGGGGGGAGTGGCAAAAACATTCAGTACTTC. It codes for CASSEWGGSGKNIQYF.

This sequence joins TRBV20-1 and TRBJ2-7, with TRBD2 matching over 13 bases. Germline assignment: CDR1 DFQATT and CDR2 SNEGSKA (reference sequence). There are 16 residues in the CDR3. V shed 5 bases, J shed 4 bases, and the junction held 11 bases outside the gene matches. CDR3 bases: TGCAGTGCTTGGACTAGCGGGAGAGAGCGGAGGTACGAGCAGTACTTC. It translates to CSAWTSGRERRYEQYF.

Ten or more counts support this clonotype. This rearrangement joins TRBV15 to TRBJ2-1; D is undetermined. Per germline, CDR1 LNHNV and CDR2 YYDKDF (reference sequence). V was clipped by 5 bases and J by 4 bases, with 12 bases between them. The CDR3 loop spans 14 amino acids. The CDR3 protein is CATSQMTDYNEQFF. CDR3 nucleotide sequence: TGTGCCACCAGCCAGATGACGGATTACAATGAGCAGTTCTTC.

This clonotype was seen only a few times. The gene calls are TRBV20-1 and TRBJ2-7, with D perhaps given as TRBD1 or TRBD2 (5 bases each). The CDR3 is 14 residues long. V shed 6 bases and J shed 2 bases, with 17 bases lying between them. Germline V lookup: CDR1 DFQATT, CDR2 SNEGSKA (reference sequence). In DNA form, the CDR3 reads TGCAGTGCGAAAGACCGGGACGTTCCCTACGAGCAGTACTTC. Translated, it gives CSAKDRDVPYEQYF.

This sequence joins TRBV29-1 and TRBJ1-3, with D unresolved. Germline V gene data show CDR1 as SQVTM and CDR2 as ANQGSEA. V was shortened by 6 bases and J by 0 bases, with 12 bases between the two germline ends. There are 14 residues in the CDR3. CDR3 coding DNA: TGCAGCGTGGCCCCAACGGGCTCTGGAAACACCATATATTTT. Protein: CSVAPTGSGNTIYF. The whole variable domain, remainder taken from reference TRBV29-1 and TRBJ1-3, is SAVISQKPSRDICQRGTSLTIQCQVDSQVTMMFWYRQQPGQSLTLIATANQGSEATYESGFVIDKFPISRPNLTFSTLTVSNMSPEDSSIYLCSVAPTGSGNTIYFGEGSWLTVV.